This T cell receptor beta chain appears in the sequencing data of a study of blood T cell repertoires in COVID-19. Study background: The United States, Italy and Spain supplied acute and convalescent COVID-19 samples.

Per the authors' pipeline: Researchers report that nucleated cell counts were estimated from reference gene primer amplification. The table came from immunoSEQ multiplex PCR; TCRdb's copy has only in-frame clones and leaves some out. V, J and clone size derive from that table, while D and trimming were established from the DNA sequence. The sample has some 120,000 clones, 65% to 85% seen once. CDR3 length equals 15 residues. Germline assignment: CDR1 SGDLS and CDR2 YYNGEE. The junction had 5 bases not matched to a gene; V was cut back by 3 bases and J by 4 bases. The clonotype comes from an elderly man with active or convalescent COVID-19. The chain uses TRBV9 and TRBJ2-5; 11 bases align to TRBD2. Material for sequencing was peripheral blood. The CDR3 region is CASSAGLAGPETQYF. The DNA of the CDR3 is TGTGCCAGCAGCGCTGGACTAGCGGGTCCAGAGACCCAGTACTTC.